This TCR beta chain was identified in a study of CD8 T cells in Susac syndrome. RNA in amounts of roughly 0.45 to 1 ug was reverse transcribed with random hexamers. TCRdb reprocessed the immunoSEQ multiplex PCR reads with MiXCR, giving one entry per CDR3 protein. The table records fewer than 300,000 distinct CDR3 sequences, approximately 84% of them present only once. Relapsing-remitting disease, either stable or active, was present in the treatment-naive patients who were the multiple sclerosis controls. FACS was used to enrich TEMRA cells, whereas the CD8+ and CD4+ T cells were obtained by negative isolation. The CDR3 loop spans 14 amino acids. Germline lookup yields CDR1 MDHEN and CDR2 SYDVKM. V gave up 10 bases and J gave up 1 base; unmatched junction bases: 7.

The sequence was collected from a human donor with multiple sclerosis. This rearrangement joins TRBV28 to TRBJ2-1; 7 bases line up with TRBD1. The specimen was CD8+ T cells from PBMCs. The CDR3 coding sequence is TGTGCCATCAAGACGGGACAGTCCTACAATGAGCAGTTCTTC. Its translation: CAIKTGQSYNEQFF.